This TCR beta chain appears in the sequencing data of a study of T-cell memory formation after mild COVID-19. A word on this clonotype: The antigen is undetermined.

Overall study findings and caveats: Most CD4+ clones that shrank were in CM and EM, while CD8+ ones turned up in EMRA.

Researchers used 5'RACE with constant-segment primers to make TCR alpha and TCR beta cDNA libraries that carry sample barcodes and UMIs. TCRdb passed the 5' RACE reads through MiXCR, listing each CDR3 protein once. The sample shows about 250,000 distinct CDR3 sequences, more than 15% of them seen only once. This clonotype originated in a man aged 18 to 29 who had mild COVID-19 (a few samples of this study predate the infection). Cell type and time point are not known. The sample was PBMCs or a T cell subset sorted from them (not recorded which).

The CDR3: CASSLGGEEGGYTF. The CDR3, as DNA: TGTGCCAGCAGTTTGGGCGGCGAGGAGGGAGGCTACACCTTC. The chain has TRBV12-3 or TRBV12-4 and TRBJ1-2; no firm D call. The CDR3 sequence is 14 residues long. Between the trimmed V and J ends, which lost 3 bases and 8 bases, there was a span of 16 bases.